A selection of T cell receptor beta chains follows, all from one sample in a study of cytomegalovirus exposure and HLA in healthy donors. Generated by immunoSEQ multiplex PCR, the TCRdb table keeps only in-frame clones and is missing some. The table lists approximately 160,000 clones, about 79% of them singletons, with 0.6% to 0.9% in the top ten. Sequenced input: PBMCs. The origin of the receptors is a female donor in good health and CMV-seronegative. CDR3s include the opening cysteine and the closing phenylalanine or tryptophan. A D gene is named only where the DNA matches it firmly. Rows give clone size only sometimes, using once, few, many, or a class for an expanded clone.

>TRBJ2-5|NA|TRBD2|TRBV27
CASSFRRLAGGGETQYF
TGTGCCAGCAGTTTCCGGAGACTAGCGGGAGGGGGGGAGACCCAGTACTTC
>TRBJ2-7|NA|TRBD1|TRBV9
CASSPGQWSSYEQYF
TGTGCCAGCAGCCCGGGACAGTGGAGCTCCTACGAGCAGTACTTC
>TRBJ1-6|few|TRBD1|TRBV5-1
CASSSVGDSNSPLHF
TGCGCCAGCAGCTCCGTGGGGGACAGCAATTCACCCCTCCACTTT
>TRBJ1-1|NA|NA|TRBV29-1
CSVERQENTEAFF
TGCAGCGTTGAACGGCAGGAGAACACTGAAGCTTTCTTT
>TRBJ2-3|few|NA|TRBV29-1
CSVEVVVHLQGTSTDTQYF
TGCAGCGTTGAAGTTGTAGTTCATCTACAGGGCACTAGCACAGATACGCAGTATTTT
>TRBJ2-7|NA|TRBD2|TRBV5-4
CASSSLAGGSYEQYF
TGTGCCAGCAGCTCACTAGCGGGGGGCTCCTACGAGCAGTACTTC
>TRBJ2-1|NA|TRBD2|TRBV6-6
CASSRPLAGGGNEQFF
TGTGCCAGCAGTAGGCCTCTAGCGGGGGGAGGGAATGAGCAGTTCTTC
>TRBJ2-3|once|NA|TRBV10-3
CAINLGTSTDTQYF
TGTGCCATCAATCTCGGGACATCCACAGATACGCAGTATTTT
>TRBJ1-4|NA|NA|TRBV19
CASSAEEKLFF
TGTGCCAGTAGTGCGGAAGAAAAACTGTTTTTT
>TRBJ2-5|few|NA|TRBV27
CATSRGWEQYF
TGTGCCACCTCAAGGGGGTGGGAGCAGTACTTC
>TRBJ2-3|NA|NA|TRBV25-1
CASKPPSFTDTQYF
TGTGCCAGCAAGCCCCCAAGCTTCACAGATACGCAGTATTTT
>TRBJ2-2|NA|NA|TRBV9
CASSVEAVYTGELFF
TGTGCCAGCAGCGTAGAGGCGGTCTACACCGGGGAGCTGTTTTTT
>TRBJ1-1|few|NA|TRBV7-3
CASSLTRQSAEAFF
TGTGCCAGCAGCTTAACCCGTCAGAGCGCTGAAGCTTTCTTT
>TRBJ1-1|many|NA|TRBV19
CASSFTGVGFGTEAFF
TGTGCCAGTAGTTTTACGGGGGTCGGATTCGGCACTGAAGCTTTCTTT
>TRBJ2-1|NA|TRBD2|TRBV7-8
CASSLGTYGLAGGSSYNEQFF
TGTGCCAGCAGCTTAGGCACGTACGGACTAGCGGGAGGAAGCTCCTACAATGAGCAGTTCTTC
>TRBJ1-1|NA|NA|TRBV7-8
CASSLAGMNTEAFF
TGTGCCAGCAGCTTAGCGGGCATGAACACTGAAGCTTTCTTT
>TRBJ2-5|NA|NA|TRBV4-1
CASSQEFSRLQETQYF
TGCGCCAGCAGCCAAGAGTTTAGCAGACTACAAGAGACCCAGTACTTC
>TRBJ2-6|medium-sized|NA|TRBV6-1
CASKWDTSGANVLTF
TGTGCCAGCAAATGGGACACCTCTGGGGCCAACGTCCTGACTTTC
>TRBJ1-6|few|NA|TRBV7-9
CASSLVGSAGGSLHF
TGTGCCAGCAGCTTAGTTGGTAGCGCCGGAGGGTCCCTCCACTTT
>TRBJ1-5|NA|TRBD1|TRBV19
CASNDRGSQPQHF
TGTGCCAGTAACGACAGGGGATCGCAGCCCCAGCATTTT
>TRBJ2-1|few|TRBD2|TRBV7-9
CASRPAGLAGVSEQFF
TGTGCCAGCAGGCCGGCGGGACTAGCGGGAGTAAGTGAGCAGTTCTTC
>TRBJ2-7|once|NA|TRBV7-2
CASSPSRGGSSYEQYF
TGTGCCAGCAGCCCAAGCAGGGGCGGAAGCTCCTACGAGCAGTACTTC
>TRBJ2-1|few|TRBD2|TRBV25-1
CASSHGTSGPNEQFF
TGTGCCAGCAGTCATGGGACTAGCGGACCCAATGAGCAGTTCTTC
>TRBJ2-5|NA|NA|TRBV19
CASSMVFGGKAETQYF
TGTGCCAGTAGTATGGTATTCGGCGGGAAGGCAGAGACCCAGTACTTC
>TRBJ1-5|NA|TRBD1|TRBV19
CASSMHRGTGNQPQHF
TGTGCCAGTAGTATGCACAGGGGTACGGGCAATCAGCCCCAGCATTTT
>TRBJ2-2|NA|NA|TRBV9
CASSVDWNTGELFF
TGTGCCAGCAGCGTAGACTGGAACACCGGGGAGCTGTTTTTT
>TRBJ1-2|NA|NA|TRBV7-2
CASSLGGPGYTF
TGTGCCAGCAGCTTAGGAGGCCCCGGCTACACCTTC
>TRBJ1-2|NA|TRBD1|TRBV27
CASSRQGTHGYTF
TGTGCCAGCAGCAGACAGGGTACTCATGGCTACACCTTC
>TRBJ2-1|NA|TRBD1|TRBV16
CASSQTGVIYNEQFF
TGTGCCAGCAGCCAAACAGGGGTGATCTACAATGAGCAGTTCTTC
>TRBJ2-7|NA|TRBD2|TRBV28
CASSRGGNYEQYF
TGTGCCAGCAGTCGGGGGGGGAACTACGAGCAGTACTTC
>TRBJ2-1|NA|NA|TRBV7-3
CASSRRIAQYNEQFF
TGTGCCAGCAGTCGTCGTATAGCTCAATACAATGAGCAGTTCTTC
>TRBJ2-7|NA|NA|TRBV4-2
CASRKNPEEGFYEQYF
TGTGCCAGCAGGAAAAACCCCGAGGAGGGTTTCTACGAGCAGTACTTC
>TRBJ2-7|NA|TRBD1|TRBV28
CASKTGGLYEQYF
TGTGCCAGCAAGACAGGGGGCCTCTACGAGCAGTACTTC
>TRBJ1-6|NA|TRBD1|TRBV15
CATSSRQGWSYNSPLHF
TGTGCCACCAGCAGTCGACAGGGGTGGTCCTATAATTCACCCCTCCACTTT
>TRBJ1-2|NA|NA|TRBV4-3
CASSQDSRNNYGYTF
TGCGCCAGCAGCCAAGATTCCAGAAATAACTATGGCTACACCTTC
>TRBJ1-2|once|NA|TRBV4-3
CASSQDRVESLGYTF
TGCGCCAGCAGCCAAGACAGGGTCGAGTCCCTAGGCTACACCTTC
>TRBJ2-7|NA|NA|TRBV10-3
CATYPGGPYEQYF
TGTGCCACCTACCCGGGGGGCCCCTACGAGCAGTACTTC
>TRBJ2-3|few|TRBD2|TRBV19
CASSIRLAGDLVGGTDTQYF
TGTGCCAGTAGTATAAGACTAGCGGGAGACTTAGTCGGGGGCACAGATACGCAGTATTTT
>TRBJ1-1|NA|NA|TRBV12-5
CASSTGIMNTEAFF
TGTGCTAGTTCAACAGGGATTATGAACACTGAAGCTTTCTTT
>TRBJ2-7|NA|TRBD2|TRBV5-4
CASSGTSGAYEQYF
TGTGCCAGCAGCGGGACTAGCGGGGCCTACGAGCAGTACTTC
>TRBJ1-2|few|NA|TRBV7-9
CASSVQAPGSYGYTF
TGTGCCAGCAGCGTACAGGCACCTGGTTCCTATGGCTACACCTTC
>TRBJ2-6|once|NA|TRBV2
CASSEAIAVLTF
TGTGCCAGCAGTGAAGCTATAGCGGTCCTGACTTTC
>TRBJ2-7|NA|NA|TRBV12-1
CASSASTSGRNDGMVYEQYF
TGTGCCAGCAGCGCCTCGACTAGCGGGAGGAATGACGGTATGGTCTACGAGCAGTACTTC
>TRBJ2-3|NA|TRBD2|TRBV6-6
CASGHSGAQTDTQYF
TGTGCCAGCGGGCATAGCGGGGCCCAGACAGATACGCAGTATTTT
>TRBJ1-2|NA|NA|TRBV5-4
CASSGTNYGYTF
TGTGCCAGCTCGGGTACTAACTATGGCTACACCTTC
>TRBJ1-6|NA|NA|TRBV5-4
CASSLFSSSYNSPLHF
TGTGCCAGCAGCTTATTTAGCAGCTCCTATAATTCACCCCTCCACTTT
>TRBJ2-1|few|TRBD1|TRBV5-1
CASSSIGDSNEQFF
TGCGCCAGCAGCAGCATTGGGGACAGCAATGAGCAGTTCTTC